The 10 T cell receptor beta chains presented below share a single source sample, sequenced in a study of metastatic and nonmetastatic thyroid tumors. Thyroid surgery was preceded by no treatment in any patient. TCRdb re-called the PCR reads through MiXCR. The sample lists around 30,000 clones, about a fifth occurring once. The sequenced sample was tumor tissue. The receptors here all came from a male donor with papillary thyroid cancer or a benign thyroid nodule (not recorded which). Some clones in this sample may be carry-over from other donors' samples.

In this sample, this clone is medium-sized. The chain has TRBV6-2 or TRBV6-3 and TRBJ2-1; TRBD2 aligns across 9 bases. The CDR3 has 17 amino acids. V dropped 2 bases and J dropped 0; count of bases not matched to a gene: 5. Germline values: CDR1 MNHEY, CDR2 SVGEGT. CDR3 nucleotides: TGTGCCAGCAGTTACCTAGCGGGATCGCGCTCCTACAATGAGCAGTTCTTC. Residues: CASSYLAGSRSYNEQFF.

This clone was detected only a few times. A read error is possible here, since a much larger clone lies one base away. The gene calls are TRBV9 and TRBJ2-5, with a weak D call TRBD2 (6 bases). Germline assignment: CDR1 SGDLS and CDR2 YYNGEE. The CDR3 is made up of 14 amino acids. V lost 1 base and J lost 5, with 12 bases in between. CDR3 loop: CASSVQVAGETQYF. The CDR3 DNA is TGTGCCAGCAGCGTACAGGTGGCGGGGGAGACCCAGTACTTC.

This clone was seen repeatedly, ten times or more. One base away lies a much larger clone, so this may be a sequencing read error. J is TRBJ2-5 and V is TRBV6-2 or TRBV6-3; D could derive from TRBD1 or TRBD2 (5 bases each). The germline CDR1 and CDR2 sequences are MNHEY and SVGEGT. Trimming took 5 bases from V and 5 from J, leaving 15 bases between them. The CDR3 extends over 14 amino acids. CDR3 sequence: CASSGDPMSETQYF. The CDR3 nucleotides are TGTGCCAGCAGTGGGGACCCGATGTCGGAGACCCAGTACTTC.

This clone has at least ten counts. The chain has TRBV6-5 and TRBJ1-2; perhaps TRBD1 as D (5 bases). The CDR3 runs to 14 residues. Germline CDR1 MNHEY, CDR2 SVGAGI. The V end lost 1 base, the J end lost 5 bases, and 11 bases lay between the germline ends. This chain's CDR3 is CASSYYPGPYGYTF. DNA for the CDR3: TGTGCCAGCAGTTACTACCCGGGACCGTATGGCTACACCTTC.

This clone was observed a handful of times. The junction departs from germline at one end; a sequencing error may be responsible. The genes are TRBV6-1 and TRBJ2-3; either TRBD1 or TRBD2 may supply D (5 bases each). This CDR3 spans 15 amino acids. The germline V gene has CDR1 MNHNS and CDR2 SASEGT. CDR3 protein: CSSSETTVGADTQYF. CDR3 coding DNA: TGTTCCAGCAGTGAAACGACAGTGGGAGCAGATACGCAGTATTTT.

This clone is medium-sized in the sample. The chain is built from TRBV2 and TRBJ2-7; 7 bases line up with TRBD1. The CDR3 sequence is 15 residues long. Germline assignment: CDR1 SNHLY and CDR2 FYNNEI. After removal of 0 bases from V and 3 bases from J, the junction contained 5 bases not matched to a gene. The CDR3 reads CASSEALGTVYEQYF. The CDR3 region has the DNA TGTGCCAGCAGTGAAGCTCTAGGGACAGTCTACGAGCAGTACTTC.

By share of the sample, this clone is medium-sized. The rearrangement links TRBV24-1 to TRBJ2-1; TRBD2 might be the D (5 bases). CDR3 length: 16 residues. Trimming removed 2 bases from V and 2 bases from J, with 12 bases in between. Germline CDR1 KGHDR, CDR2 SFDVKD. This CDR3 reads CATSDYLGAPYNEQFF. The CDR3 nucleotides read TGTGCCACCAGTGATTATCTGGGAGCCCCCTACAATGAGCAGTTCTTC.

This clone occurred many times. CDR3 amino acids: CASSPSPGAAGELFF. For the CDR3, the DNA is TGCGCCAGCAGCCCAAGTCCAGGGGCCGCCGGGGAGCTGTTTTTT. V gene TRBV10-1 combines with J gene TRBJ2-2; possible D gene TRBD1, 6 bases. Between the trimmed V and J ends, which lost 6 bases and 6 bases, there was a span of 17 bases. Germline V gene sequence: CDR1 WNHNN, CDR2 SYGVQD (reference sequence). The CDR3 is made up of 15 amino acids.

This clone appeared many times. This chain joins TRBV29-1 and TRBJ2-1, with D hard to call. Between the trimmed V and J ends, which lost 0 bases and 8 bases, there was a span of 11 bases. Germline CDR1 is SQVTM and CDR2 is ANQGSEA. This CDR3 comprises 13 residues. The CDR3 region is CSVEDLQTHEQFF. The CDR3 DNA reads TGCAGCGTTGAAGATCTTCAGACGCATGAGCAGTTCTTC.

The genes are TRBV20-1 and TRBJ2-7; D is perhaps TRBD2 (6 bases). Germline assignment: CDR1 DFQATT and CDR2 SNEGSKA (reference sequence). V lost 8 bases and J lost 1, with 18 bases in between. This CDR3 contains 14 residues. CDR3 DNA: TGCAGTTCTCCAATACTAGCTGGTTCCTACGAGCAGTACTTC. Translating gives CSSPILAGSYEQYF.